The present TCR beta chain was sequenced within a study of response to subunit inactivated influenza vaccine. Study-wide results and limits: It was the authors' suggestion that each seasonal influenza vaccination recruits few new T cells.

Note on this clonotype: Its antigen remains unknown.

CDR3 size: 14 residues. Germline-derived CDR1 and CDR2 are KGHDR and SFDVKD. Trimming removed 4 bases from V and 7 bases from J; junction bases left unmatched: 4. In TCRdb, the RT-PCR reads were re-called with MiXCR into one record per CDR3 protein. The table lists 500,000 to 600,000 distinct CDR3 sequences, approximately 15% of them singletons. The chain combines TRBV24-1 with TRBJ2-1, with TRBD1 matching over 9 bases. This specimen was PBMCs from blood, taken approximately 12 days after vaccination. The origin of this receptor is a man aged 50-59 years who received an inactivated influenza vaccine. Here the CDR3 reads CATSESGTGNEQFF. In nucleotides, the CDR3 is TGTGCCACCAGTGAGTCCGGGACAGGGAATGAGCAGTTCTTC.